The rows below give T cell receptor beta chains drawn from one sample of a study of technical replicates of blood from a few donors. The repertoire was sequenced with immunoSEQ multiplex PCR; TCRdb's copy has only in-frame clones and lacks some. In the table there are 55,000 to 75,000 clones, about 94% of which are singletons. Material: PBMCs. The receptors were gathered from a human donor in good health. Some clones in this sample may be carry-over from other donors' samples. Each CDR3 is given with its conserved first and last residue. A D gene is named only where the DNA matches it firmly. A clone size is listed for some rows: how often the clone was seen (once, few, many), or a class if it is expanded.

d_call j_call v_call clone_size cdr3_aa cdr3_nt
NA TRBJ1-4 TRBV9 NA CASSLRGQSTNEKLFF TGTGCCAGCAGCCTCCGCGGGCAGTCAACTAATGAAAAACTGTTTTTT
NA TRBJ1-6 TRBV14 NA CASSQAYNSPLHF TGTGCCAGCAGCCAAGCTTATAATTCACCCCTCCACTTT
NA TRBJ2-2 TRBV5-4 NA CASSLGRNSNTGELFF TGTGCCAGCAGCTTGGGGCGGAATTCGAACACCGGGGAGCTGTTTTTT
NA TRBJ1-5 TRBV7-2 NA CASSLVKGNQPQHF TGTGCCAGCAGCTTAGTTAAGGGGAATCAGCCCCAGCATTTT
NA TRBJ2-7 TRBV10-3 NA CAISETSVTYEQYF TGTGCCATCAGTGAGACGTCAGTTACCTACGAGCAGTACTTC
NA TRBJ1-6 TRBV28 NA CASSLLREGSPLHF TGTGCCAGCAGTTTGCTCCGGGAGGGTTCACCCCTCCACTTT
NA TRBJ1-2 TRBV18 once CASSPEEWYGYTF TGTGCCAGCTCACCAGAGGAGTGGTATGGCTACACCTTC
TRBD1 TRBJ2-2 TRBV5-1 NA CASSEKRTGGNTGELFF TGCGCCAGCAGCGAGAAGCGGACAGGGGGGAACACCGGGGAGCTGTTTTTT
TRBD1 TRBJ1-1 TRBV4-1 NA CASSQESTIGTGGENTEAFF TGCGCCAGCAGCCAAGAATCCACGATCGGGACAGGGGGCGAGAACACTGAAGCTTTCTTT
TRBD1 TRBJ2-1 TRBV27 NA CASSTGWGQPRAYNEQFF TGTGCCAGCAGCACCGGATGGGGACAGCCGAGGGCCTACAATGAGCAGTTCTTC
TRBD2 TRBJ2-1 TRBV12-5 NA CASGLVVTSGTQYNEQFF TGTGCTAGTGGTTTGGTAGTTACTAGCGGTACGCAGTACAATGAGCAGTTCTTC
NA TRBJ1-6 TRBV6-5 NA CASSTTRSPLHF TGTGCCAGCAGTACGACAAGATCACCCCTCCACTTT
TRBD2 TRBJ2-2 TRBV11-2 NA CASSASGGNTGELFF TGTGCCAGCAGCGCCAGCGGGGGAAACACCGGGGAGCTGTTTTTT
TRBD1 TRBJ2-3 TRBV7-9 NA CASLTGTASDTQYF TGTGCCTCCCTCACGGGGACAGCTTCAGATACGCAGTATTTT
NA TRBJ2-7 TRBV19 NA CATSSRVQSYEQYF TGTGCCACCTCCTCTCGAGTACAGAGCTACGAGCAGTACTTC
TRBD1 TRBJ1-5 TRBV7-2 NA CASSFFGQGSNQPQHF TGTGCCAGCAGCTTTTTTGGACAGGGAAGCAATCAGCCCCAGCATTTT
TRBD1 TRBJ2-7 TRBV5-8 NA CASSRTGAYEQYF TGTGCCAGCAGCCGGACAGGGGCCTACGAGCAGTACTTC
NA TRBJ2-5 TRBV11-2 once CASSSSQGLQTQYF TGTGCCAGCAGCTCAAGCCAGGGCCTACAGACCCAGTACTTC
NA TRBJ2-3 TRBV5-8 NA CASSLAPSSSTDTQYF TGTGCCAGCAGCTTGGCCCCGAGCTCTAGCACAGATACGCAGTATTTT
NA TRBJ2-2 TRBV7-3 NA CASSSRAAGTGELFF TGTGCCAGCAGCTCCAGGGCCGCCGGCACCGGGGAGCTGTTTTTT
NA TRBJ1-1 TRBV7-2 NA CASSLWVVGANTEAFF TGTGCCAGCAGCTTGTGGGTAGTAGGAGCTAACACTGAAGCTTTCTTT
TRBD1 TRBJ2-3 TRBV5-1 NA CASSIGQGRADTQYF TGCGCCAGCAGCATAGGACAGGGGAGGGCAGATACGCAGTATTTT